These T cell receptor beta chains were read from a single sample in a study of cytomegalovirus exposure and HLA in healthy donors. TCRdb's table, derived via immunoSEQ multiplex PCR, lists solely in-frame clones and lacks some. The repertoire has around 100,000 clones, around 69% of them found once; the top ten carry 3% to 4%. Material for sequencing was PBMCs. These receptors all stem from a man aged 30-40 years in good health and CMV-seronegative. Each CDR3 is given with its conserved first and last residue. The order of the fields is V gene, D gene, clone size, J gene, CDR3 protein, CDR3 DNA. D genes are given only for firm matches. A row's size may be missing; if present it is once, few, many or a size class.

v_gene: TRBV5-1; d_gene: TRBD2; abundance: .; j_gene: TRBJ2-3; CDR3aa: CASSLGFGLAGSTDTQYF; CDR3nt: TGCGCCAGCAGCTTGGGGTTTGGGCTAGCGGGAAGCACAGATACGCAGTATTTT
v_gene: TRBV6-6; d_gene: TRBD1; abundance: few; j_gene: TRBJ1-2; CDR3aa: CASSPQGYGYTF; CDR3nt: TGTGCCAGCAGCCCACAGGGGTATGGCTACACCTTC
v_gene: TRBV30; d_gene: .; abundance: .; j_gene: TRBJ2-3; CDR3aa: CAWCRVGTDTQYF; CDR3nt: TGTGCCTGGTGCAGGGTTGGCACAGATACGCAGTATTTT
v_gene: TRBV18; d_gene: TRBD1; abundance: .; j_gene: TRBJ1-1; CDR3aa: CASSLLQGDTEAFF; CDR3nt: TGTGCCAGCTCACTACTACAGGGGGACACTGAAGCTTTCTTT
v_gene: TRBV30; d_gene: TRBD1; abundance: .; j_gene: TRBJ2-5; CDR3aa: CAWINRQGLETQYF; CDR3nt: TGTGCCTGGATCAATCGACAGGGGTTGGAGACCCAGTACTTC
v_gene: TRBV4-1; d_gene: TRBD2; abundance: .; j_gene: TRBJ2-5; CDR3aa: CASSQGTSFQETQYF; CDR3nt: TGCGCCAGCAGCCAAGGGACTAGCTTTCAAGAGACCCAGTACTTC
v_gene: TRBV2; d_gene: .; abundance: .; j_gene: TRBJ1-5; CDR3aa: CASSPGGNQPQHF; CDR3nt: TGTGCCAGCAGCCCCGGGGGGAATCAGCCCCAGCATTTT
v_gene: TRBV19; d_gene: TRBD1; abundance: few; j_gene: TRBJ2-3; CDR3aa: CASSKGTGAPSTDTQYF; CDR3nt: TGTGCCAGTAGTAAGGGGACAGGGGCTCCTAGCACAGATACGCAGTATTTT
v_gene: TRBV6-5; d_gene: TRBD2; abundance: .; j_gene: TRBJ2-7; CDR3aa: CASSLVAGRSYEQYF; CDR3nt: TGTGCCAGCAGTTTGGTAGCGGGGAGATCCTACGAGCAGTACTTC
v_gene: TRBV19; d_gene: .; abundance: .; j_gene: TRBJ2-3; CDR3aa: CASSMEGSGFTDTQYF; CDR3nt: TGTGCCAGTAGTATGGAGGGAAGCGGATTTACAGATACGCAGTATTTT
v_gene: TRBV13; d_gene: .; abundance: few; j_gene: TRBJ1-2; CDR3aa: CASSPLRGRGPIEGYTF; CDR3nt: TGTGCCAGCAGCCCCCTTAGGGGCAGGGGCCCTATCGAGGGCTACACCTTC
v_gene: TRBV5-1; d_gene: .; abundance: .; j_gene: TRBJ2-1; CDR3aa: CASSLDGYNEQFF; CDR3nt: TGCGCCAGCAGCTTGGACGGTTACAATGAGCAGTTCTTC
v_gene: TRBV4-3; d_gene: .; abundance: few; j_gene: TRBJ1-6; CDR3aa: CASSQGGGNRANSPLHF; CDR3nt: TGCGCCAGCAGCCAAGGGGGGGGGAATAGGGCTAATTCACCCCTCCACTTT
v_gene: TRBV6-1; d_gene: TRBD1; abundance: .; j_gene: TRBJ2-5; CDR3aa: CASSPTGAWLETQYF; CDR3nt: TGTGCCAGCAGCCCTACAGGGGCATGGCTGGAGACCCAGTACTTC
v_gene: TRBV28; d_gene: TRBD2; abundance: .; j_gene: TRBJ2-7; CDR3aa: CASSFPSGGGYEQYF; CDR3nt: TGTGCCAGCAGTTTCCCCAGCGGGGGTGGCTACGAGCAGTACTTC
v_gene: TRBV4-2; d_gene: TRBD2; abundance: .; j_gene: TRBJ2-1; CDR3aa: CASSQTERLAEREFF; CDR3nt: TGTGCCAGCAGCCAAACCGAAAGACTAGCGGAGAGGGAGTTCTTC
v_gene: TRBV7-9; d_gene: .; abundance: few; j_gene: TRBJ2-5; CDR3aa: CASSARETQYF; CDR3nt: TGTGCCAGCAGCGCCCGGGAGACCCAGTACTTC
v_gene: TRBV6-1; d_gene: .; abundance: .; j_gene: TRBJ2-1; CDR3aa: CASSEPGIYNEQFF; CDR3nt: TGTGCCAGCAGTGAACCAGGTATCTACAATGAGCAGTTCTTC
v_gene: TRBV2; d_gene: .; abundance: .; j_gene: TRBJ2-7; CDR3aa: CASIGAYSSYEQYF; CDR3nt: TGTGCCAGCATAGGGGCCTATAGCTCCTACGAGCAGTACTTC
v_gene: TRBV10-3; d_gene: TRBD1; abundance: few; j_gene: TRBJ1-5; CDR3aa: CAINSGQGNNQPQHF; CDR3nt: TGTGCCATCAATTCGGGACAGGGCAACAATCAGCCCCAGCATTTT
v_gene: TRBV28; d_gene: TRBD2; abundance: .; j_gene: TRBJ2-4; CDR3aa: CASSSRDYLAKNIQYF; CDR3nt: TGTGCCAGCAGCTCTCGGGACTACCTAGCCAAAAACATTCAGTACTTC
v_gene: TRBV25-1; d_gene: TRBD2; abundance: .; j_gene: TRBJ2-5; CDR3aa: CASSSRGYLAGGPETQYF; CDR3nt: TGTGCCAGCAGTTCTAGGGGATATCTAGCGGGAGGGCCGGAGACCCAGTACTTC
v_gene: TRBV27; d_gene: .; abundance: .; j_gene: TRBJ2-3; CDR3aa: CASSLGDFTDTQYF; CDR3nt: TGTGCCAGCAGTTTGGGGGACTTCACAGATACGCAGTATTTT
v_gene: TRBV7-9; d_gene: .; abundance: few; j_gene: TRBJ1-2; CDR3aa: CASVRENYGYTF; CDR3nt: TGTGCCAGCGTCAGGGAAAACTATGGCTACACCTTC
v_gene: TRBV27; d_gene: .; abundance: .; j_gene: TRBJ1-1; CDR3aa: CASSLSTGGNTEAFF; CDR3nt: TGTGCCAGCAGTTTATCGACAGGAGGAAACACTGAAGCTTTCTTT
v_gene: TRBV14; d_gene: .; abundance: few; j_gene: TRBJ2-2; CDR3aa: CASSLKRENTGELFF; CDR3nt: TGTGCCAGCAGCTTAAAAAGAGAGAACACCGGGGAGCTGTTTTTT
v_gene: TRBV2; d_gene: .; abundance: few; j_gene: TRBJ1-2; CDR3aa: CASSGQTTNYGYTF; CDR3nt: TGTGCCAGCAGCGGACAGACAACTAACTATGGCTACACCTTC
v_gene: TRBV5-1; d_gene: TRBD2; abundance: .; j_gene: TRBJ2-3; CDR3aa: CASSGIAGDDTDTQYF; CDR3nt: TGCGCCAGCAGCGGGATAGCGGGGGATGACACAGATACGCAGTATTTT
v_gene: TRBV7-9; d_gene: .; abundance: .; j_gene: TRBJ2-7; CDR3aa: CATRVGGEQYF; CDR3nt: TGTGCCACCAGAGTAGGGGGCGAGCAGTACTTC
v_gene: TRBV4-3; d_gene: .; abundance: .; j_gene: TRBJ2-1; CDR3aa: CASSQRAGYSEQFF; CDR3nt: TGCGCCAGCAGCCAAAGGGCAGGGTACAGTGAGCAGTTCTTC
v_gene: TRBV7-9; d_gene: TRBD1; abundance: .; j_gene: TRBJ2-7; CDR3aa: CASSLWDRTYEQYF; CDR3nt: TGTGCCAGCAGCTTGTGGGACAGGACCTACGAGCAGTACTTC
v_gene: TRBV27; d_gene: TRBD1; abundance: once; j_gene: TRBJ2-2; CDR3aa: CASSLTGQGFTGELFF; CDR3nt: TGTGCCAGCAGTTTAACGGGACAGGGTTTCACCGGGGAGCTGTTTTTT
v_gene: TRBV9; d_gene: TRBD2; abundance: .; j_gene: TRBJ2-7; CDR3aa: CASSEHPGLAVTSYEQYF; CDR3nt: TGTGCCAGCAGCGAGCACCCGGGACTAGCGGTTACGTCCTACGAGCAGTACTTC